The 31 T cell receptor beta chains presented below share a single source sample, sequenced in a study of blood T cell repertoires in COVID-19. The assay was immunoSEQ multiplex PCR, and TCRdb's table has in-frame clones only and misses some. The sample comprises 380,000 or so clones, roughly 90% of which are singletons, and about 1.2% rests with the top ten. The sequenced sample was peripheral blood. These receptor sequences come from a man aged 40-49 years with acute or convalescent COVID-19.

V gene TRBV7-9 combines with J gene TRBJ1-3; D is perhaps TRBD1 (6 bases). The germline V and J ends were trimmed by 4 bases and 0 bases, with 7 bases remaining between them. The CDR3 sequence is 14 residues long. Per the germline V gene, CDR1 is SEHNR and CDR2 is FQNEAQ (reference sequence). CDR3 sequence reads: CASSWTDSGNTIYF. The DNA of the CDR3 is TGTGCCAGCAGCTGGACAGACTCTGGAAACACCATATATTTT.

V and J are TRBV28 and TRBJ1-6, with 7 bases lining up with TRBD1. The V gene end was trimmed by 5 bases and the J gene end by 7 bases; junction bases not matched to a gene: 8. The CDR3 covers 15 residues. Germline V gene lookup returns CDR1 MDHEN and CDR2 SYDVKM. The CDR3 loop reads CASSPYGQDNSPLHF. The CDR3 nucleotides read TGTGCCAGCAGTCCTTACGGACAGGACAATTCACCCCTCCACTTT.

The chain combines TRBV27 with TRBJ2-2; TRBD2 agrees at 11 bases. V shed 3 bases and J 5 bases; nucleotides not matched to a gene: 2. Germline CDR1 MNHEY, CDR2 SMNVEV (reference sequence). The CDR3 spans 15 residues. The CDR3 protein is CASSLTSGKTGELFF. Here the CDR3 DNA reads TGTGCCAGCAGTTTGACTAGCGGGAAGACCGGGGAGCTGTTTTTT.

CDR3 sequence: CASSPPSGRGEQYF. CDR3 nucleotides: TGTGCCAGCTCACCACCGTCTGGCAGGGGCGAGCAGTACTTC. This sequence joins TRBV18 and TRBJ2-7; D possibly corresponds to TRBD1 (6 bases). The V gene's germline CDR1 is KGHSH and CDR2 LQKENI. Trimming took off 0 bases at V and 6 bases at J, with 12 bases between the two ends. This CDR3 region has 14 residues.

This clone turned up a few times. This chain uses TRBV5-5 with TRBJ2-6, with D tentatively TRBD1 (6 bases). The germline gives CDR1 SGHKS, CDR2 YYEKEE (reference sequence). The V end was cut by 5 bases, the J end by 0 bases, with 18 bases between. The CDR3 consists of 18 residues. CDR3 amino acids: CASRSRGHIPSGANVLTF. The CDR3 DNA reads TGTGCCAGCAGATCTCGGGGACACATTCCCTCTGGGGCCAACGTCCTGACTTTC.

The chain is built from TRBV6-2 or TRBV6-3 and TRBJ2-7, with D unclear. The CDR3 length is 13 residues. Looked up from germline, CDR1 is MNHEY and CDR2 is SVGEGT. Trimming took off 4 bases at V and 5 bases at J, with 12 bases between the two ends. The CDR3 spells CASSFRIRDEQYF. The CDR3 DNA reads TGTGCCAGCAGTTTCAGGATTCGAGACGAGCAGTACTTC.

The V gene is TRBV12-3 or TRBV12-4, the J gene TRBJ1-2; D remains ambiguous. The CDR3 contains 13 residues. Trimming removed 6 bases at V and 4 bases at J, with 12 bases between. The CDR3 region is CASSPGSFYGYTF. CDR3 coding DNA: TGTGCCAGCAGCCCCGGGAGTTTCTATGGCTACACCTTC.

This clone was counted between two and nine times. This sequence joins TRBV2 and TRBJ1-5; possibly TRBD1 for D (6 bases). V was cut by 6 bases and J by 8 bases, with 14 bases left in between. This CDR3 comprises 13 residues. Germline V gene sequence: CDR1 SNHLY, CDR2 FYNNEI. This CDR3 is CASRVFRGEPQHF. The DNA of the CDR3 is TGTGCCAGCAGGGTATTCAGGGGAGAGCCCCAGCATTTT.

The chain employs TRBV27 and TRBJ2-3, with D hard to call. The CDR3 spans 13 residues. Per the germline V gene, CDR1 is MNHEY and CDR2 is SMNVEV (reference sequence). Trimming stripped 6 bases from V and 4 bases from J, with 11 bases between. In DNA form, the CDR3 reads TGTGCCAGCAGCTTAGGTAGCCCAGATACGCAGTATTTT. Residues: CASSLGSPDTQYF.

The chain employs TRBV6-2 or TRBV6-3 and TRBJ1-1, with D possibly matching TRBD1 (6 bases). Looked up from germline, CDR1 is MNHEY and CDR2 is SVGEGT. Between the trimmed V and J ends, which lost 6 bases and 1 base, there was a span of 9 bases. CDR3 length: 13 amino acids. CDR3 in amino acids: CASSWGQNTEAFF. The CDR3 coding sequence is TGTGCCAGCAGCTGGGGACAGAACACTGAAGCTTTCTTT.

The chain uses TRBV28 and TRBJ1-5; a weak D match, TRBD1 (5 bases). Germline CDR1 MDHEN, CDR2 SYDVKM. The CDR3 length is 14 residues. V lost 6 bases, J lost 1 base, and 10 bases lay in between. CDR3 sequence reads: CASSQGGSNQPQHF. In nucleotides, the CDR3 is TGTGCCAGCAGCCAGGGAGGGAGCAATCAGCCCCAGCATTTT.

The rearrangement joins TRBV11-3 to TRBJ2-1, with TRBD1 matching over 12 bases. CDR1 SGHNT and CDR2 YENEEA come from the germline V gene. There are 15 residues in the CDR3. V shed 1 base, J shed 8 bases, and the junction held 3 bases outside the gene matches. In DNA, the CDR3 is TGTGCCAGCAGCTTAGCGGGACAGGGGGCGTATGAGCAGTTCTTC. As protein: CASSLAGQGAYEQFF.

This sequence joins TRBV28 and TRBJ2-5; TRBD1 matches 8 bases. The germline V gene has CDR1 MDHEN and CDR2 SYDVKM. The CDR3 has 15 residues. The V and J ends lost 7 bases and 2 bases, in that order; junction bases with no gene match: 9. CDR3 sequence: CASTDLGQEQETQYF. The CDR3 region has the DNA TGTGCCAGCACCGATCTGGGACAGGAGCAAGAGACCCAGTACTTC. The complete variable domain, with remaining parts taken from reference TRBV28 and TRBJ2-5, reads DVKVTQSSRYLVKRTGEKVFLECVQDMDHENMFWYRQDPGLGLRLIYFSYDVKMKEKGDIPEGYSVSREKKERFSLILESASTNQTSMYLCASTDLGQEQETQYFGPGTRLLVL.

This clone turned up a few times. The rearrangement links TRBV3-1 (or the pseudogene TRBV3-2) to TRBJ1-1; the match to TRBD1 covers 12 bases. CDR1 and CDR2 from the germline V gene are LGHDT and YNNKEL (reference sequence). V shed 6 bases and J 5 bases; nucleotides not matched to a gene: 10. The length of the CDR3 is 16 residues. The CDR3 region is CASSPGDRGRETEAFF. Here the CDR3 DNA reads TGTGCCAGCAGTCCCGGGGACAGGGGGCGCGAGACTGAAGCTTTCTTT.

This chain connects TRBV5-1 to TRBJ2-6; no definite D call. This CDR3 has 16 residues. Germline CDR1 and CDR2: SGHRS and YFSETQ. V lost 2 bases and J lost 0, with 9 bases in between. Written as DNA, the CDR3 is TGCGCCAGCAGCTTTTCGGTGAGCTCTGGGGCCAACGTCCTGACTTTC. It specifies CASSFSVSSGANVLTF.

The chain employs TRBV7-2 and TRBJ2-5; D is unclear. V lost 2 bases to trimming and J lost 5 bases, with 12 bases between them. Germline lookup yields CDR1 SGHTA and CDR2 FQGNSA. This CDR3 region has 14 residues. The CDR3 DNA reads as TGTGCCAGCAGCTTATCGAGGATCGGGGAGACCCAGTACTTC. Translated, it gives CASSLSRIGETQYF.

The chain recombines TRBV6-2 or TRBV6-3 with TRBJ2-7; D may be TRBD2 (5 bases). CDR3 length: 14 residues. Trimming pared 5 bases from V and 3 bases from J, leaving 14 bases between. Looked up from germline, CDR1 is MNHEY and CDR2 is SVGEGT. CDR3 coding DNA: TGTGCCAGCAGTATCCGGGAACAGTTCTACGAGCAGTACTTC. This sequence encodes CASSIREQFYEQYF.

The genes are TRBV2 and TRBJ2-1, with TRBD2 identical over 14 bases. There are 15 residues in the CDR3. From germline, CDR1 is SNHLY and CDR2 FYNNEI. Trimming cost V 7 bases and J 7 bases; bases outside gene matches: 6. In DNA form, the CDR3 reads TGTGCCAGCATGGGACTAGCGGGAGTTAGGAATGAGCAGTTCTTC. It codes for CASMGLAGVRNEQFF.

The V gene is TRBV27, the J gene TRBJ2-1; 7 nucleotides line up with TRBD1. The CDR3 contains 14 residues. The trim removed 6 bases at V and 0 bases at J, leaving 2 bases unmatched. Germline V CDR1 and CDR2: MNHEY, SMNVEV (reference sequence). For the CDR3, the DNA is TGTGCCAGCAGAAGACAGGGCTCCTACAATGAGCAGTTCTTC. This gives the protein CASRRQGSYNEQFF.

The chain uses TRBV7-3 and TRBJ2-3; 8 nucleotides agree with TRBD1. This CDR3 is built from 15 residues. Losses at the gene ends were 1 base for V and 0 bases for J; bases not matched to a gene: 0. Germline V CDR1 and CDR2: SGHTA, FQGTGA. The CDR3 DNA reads TGTGCCAGCAGCTTAAGACAGGGGAGCACAGATACGCAGTATTTT. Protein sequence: CASSLRQGSTDTQYF.

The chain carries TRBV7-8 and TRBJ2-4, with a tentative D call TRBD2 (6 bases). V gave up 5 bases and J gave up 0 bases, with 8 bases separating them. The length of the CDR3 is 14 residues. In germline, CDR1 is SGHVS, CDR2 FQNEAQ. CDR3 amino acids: CASSRERAKNIQYF. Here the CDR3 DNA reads TGTGCCAGCAGCCGGGAGCGAGCCAAAAACATTCAGTACTTC.

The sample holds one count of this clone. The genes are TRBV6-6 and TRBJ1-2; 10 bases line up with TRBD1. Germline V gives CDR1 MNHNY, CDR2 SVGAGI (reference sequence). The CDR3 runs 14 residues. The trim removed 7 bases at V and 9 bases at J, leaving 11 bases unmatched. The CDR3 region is CASIDRGREARYTF. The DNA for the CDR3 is TGTGCCAGCATTGACAGGGGGCGAGAGGCTCGCTACACCTTC.

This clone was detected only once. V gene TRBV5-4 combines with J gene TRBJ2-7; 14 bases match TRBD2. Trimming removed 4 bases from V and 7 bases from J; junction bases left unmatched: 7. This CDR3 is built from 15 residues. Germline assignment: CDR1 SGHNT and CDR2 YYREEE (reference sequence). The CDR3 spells CASSAGTSGGIEQYF. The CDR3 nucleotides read TGTGCCAGCAGCGCCGGGACTAGCGGGGGAATAGAGCAGTACTTC.

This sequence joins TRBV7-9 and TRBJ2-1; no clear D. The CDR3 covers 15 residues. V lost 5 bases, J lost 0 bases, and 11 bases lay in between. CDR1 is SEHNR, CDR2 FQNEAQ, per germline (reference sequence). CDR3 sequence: CASSHFSVSYNEQFF. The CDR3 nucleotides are TGTGCCAGCAGCCATTTTTCGGTCTCCTACAATGAGCAGTTCTTC. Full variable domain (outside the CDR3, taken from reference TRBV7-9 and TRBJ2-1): DTGVSQNPRHKITKRGQNVTFRCDPISEHNRLYWYRQTLGQGPEFLTYFQNEAQLEKSRLLSDRFSAERPKGSFSTLEIQRTEQGDSAMYLCASSHFSVSYNEQFFGPGTRLTVL.

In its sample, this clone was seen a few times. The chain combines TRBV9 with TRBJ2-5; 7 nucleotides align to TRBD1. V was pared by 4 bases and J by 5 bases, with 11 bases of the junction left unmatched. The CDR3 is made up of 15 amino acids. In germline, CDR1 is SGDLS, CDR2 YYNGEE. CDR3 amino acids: CASSPYDRVGETQYF. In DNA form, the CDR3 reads TGTGCCAGCAGCCCCTATGACAGGGTAGGGGAGACCCAGTACTTC.

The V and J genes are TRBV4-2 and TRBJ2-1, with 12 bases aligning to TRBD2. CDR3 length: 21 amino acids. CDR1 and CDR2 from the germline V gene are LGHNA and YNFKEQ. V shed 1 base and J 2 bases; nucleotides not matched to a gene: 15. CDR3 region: CASSQVKITSGGRLPYNEQFF. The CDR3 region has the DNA TGTGCCAGCAGCCAAGTAAAAATAACTAGCGGGGGGAGACTCCCCTACAATGAGCAGTTCTTC.

CDR3 sequence reads: CASSLGARGLYEQYF. DNA for the CDR3: TGTGCCAGCAGCTTAGGAGCCAGGGGGCTATACGAGCAGTACTTC. The chain uses TRBV7-2 and TRBJ2-7, with 8 bases that match TRBD1. The V gene's germline CDR1 is SGHTA and CDR2 FQGNSA. The CDR3 runs 15 residues. The junction had 6 bases not matched to a gene; V was cut back by 1 base and J by 4 bases.

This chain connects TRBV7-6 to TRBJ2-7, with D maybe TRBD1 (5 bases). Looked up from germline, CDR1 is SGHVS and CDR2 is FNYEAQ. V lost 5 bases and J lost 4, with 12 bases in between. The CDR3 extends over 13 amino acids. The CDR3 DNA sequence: TGTGCCAGCAGCCGTGACAGAAGGTACGAGCAGTACTTC. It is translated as CASSRDRRYEQYF.

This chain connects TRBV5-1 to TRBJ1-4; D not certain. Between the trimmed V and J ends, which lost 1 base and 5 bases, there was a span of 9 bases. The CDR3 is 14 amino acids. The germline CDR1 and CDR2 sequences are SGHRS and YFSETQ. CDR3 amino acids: CASSLSRGNEKLFF. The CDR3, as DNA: TGCGCCAGCAGCTTGAGCCGGGGAAATGAAAAACTGTTTTTT.

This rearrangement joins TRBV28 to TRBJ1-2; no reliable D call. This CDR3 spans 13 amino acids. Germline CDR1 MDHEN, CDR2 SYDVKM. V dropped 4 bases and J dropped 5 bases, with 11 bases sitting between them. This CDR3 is CASSSPNRYGYTF. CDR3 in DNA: TGTGCCAGCAGTTCCCCTAACAGATATGGCTACACCTTC.

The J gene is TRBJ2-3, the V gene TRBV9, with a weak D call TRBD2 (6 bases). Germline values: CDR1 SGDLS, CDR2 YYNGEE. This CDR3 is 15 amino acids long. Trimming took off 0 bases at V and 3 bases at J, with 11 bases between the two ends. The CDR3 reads CASSVGGVSTDTQYF. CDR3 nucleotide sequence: TGTGCCAGCAGCGTAGGGGGGGTGTCGACAGATACGCAGTATTTT.